These T cell receptor beta chains were read from a single sample in a study of cytomegalovirus exposure and HLA in healthy donors. The method was immunoSEQ multiplex PCR; TCRdb's version includes in-frame clones alone and lacks a portion of them. The sample consists of a few hundred thousand clones, about 83% of them appearing once. The specimen sequenced was PBMCs. The receptors stem from a woman aged 40 to 50 in good health and CMV-seropositive. The CDR3 runs from the conserved cysteine through the conserved F or W.

v_gene,CDR3aa
TRBV28,CASTAAGSSSNQPQHF
TRBV7-7,CASSPGPYTGANGLTF
TRBV5-6,CASSLLAGGPGEQFF
TRBV5-1,CASSLGAGQGLKNEQFF
TRBV9,CASSNTVIQGALYGYTF
TRBV27,CASSLSGRVANEKLFF
TRBV4-3,CASSQPLAEPQFF
TRBV7-2,CASALAPNEKLFF
TRBV11-1,CASSGDRGTGELFF
TRBV30,CAWSPPLTWNTEAFF
TRBV6-5,CASSDGWRNTEAFF
TRBV19,CASSITTEAFF
TRBV28,CASSRTVVNEQFF
TRBV19,CASSIAGEQYF
TRBV7-9,CASSSGINEKLFF
TRBV29-1,CSVERPGSGLDYEQYF
TRBV6-6,CASSYSGGTGSYEQYF
TRBV6-5,CASSSGTSGDYNEQFF